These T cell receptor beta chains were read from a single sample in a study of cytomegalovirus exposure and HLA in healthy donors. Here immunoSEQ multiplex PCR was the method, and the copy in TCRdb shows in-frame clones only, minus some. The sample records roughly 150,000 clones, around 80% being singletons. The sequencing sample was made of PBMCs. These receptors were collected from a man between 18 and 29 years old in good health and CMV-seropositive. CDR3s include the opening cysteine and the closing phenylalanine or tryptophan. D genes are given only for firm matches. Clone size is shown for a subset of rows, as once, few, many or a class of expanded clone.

CDR3: CASSKNRKGDGYTF
DNA: TGTGCCAGCAGTAAGAACAGGAAGGGTGATGGCTACACCTTC
size: NA
length: 14
V: TRBV6-1
J: TRBJ1-2
D: NA

CDR3: CAWLVGGAEQFF
DNA: TGTGCCTGGCTCGTAGGGGGCGCGGAGCAGTTCTTC
size: NA
length: 12
V: TRBV30
J: TRBJ2-1
D: TRBD1

CDR3: CASSPGTGVTEAFF
DNA: TGTGCCAGCAGCCCCGGGACGGGGGTAACTGAAGCTTTCTTT
size: once
length: 14
V: TRBV25-1
J: TRBJ1-1
D: NA

CDR3: CASSTGGNTEAFF
DNA: TGCGCCAGCAGCACGGGGGGCAACACTGAAGCTTTCTTT
size: NA
length: 13
V: TRBV5-1
J: TRBJ1-1
D: NA

CDR3: CASSLESRLAEQFF
DNA: TGTGCCAGCAGCTTAGAGAGTAGGCTAGCCGAGCAGTTCTTC
size: many
length: 14
V: TRBV7-9
J: TRBJ2-1
D: NA

CDR3: CASSQGTGLDTEAFF
DNA: TGCGCCAGCAGCCAAGGGACAGGGTTGGACACTGAAGCTTTCTTT
size: NA
length: 15
V: TRBV4-1
J: TRBJ1-1
D: TRBD1

CDR3: CASSLDQGTSGDNEQFF
DNA: TGTGCCAGCAGCTTAGATCAGGGGACTAGCGGGGACAATGAGCAGTTCTTC
size: NA
length: 17
V: TRBV7-8
J: TRBJ2-1
D: TRBD2

CDR3: CATSREGGWNEQFF
DNA: TGTGCCACCAGCAGGGAGGGTGGCTGGAATGAGCAGTTCTTC
size: NA
length: 14
V: TRBV15
J: TRBJ2-1
D: NA

CDR3: CASSEWGSGRHSYNEQFF
DNA: TGTGCCAGCAGTGAATGGGGTAGCGGGAGGCATTCCTACAATGAGCAGTTCTTC
size: NA
length: 18
V: TRBV2
J: TRBJ2-1
D: TRBD2

CDR3: CATSGASGRGGQYF
DNA: TGTGCCACTTCAGGGGCTAGCGGGCGGGGCGGGCAGTACTTC
size: NA
length: 14
V: TRBV2
J: TRBJ2-7
D: TRBD2

CDR3: CASSVADRGSGANVLTF
DNA: TGTGCCAGCAGTGTCGCGGACAGGGGCTCTGGGGCCAACGTCCTGACTTTC
size: NA
length: 17
V: TRBV2
J: TRBJ2-6
D: TRBD1

CDR3: CASRGGEGSPLHF
DNA: TGTGCCAGCAGAGGGGGCGAAGGATCACCCCTCCACTTT
size: NA
length: 13
V: TRBV27
J: TRBJ1-6
D: TRBD1

CDR3: CAWSWGTGGEGYTF
DNA: TGTGCCTGGAGTTGGGGGACAGGGGGCGAGGGCTACACCTTC
size: NA
length: 14
V: TRBV30
J: TRBJ1-2
D: TRBD1

CDR3: CASSFSGSGRVTGELFF
DNA: TGCGCCAGCAGCTTTAGTGGCAGCGGGAGGGTAACCGGGGAGCTGTTTTTT
size: NA
length: 17
V: TRBV5-1
J: TRBJ2-2
D: TRBD2

CDR3: CASSLEGGGQAFYEQYF
DNA: TGTGCCAGCAGCTTAGAGGGGGGGGGTCAAGCATTCTACGAGCAGTACTTC
size: few
length: 17
V: TRBV7-6
J: TRBJ2-7
D: NA

CDR3: CASSWTGDEKLFF
DNA: TGTGCCAGCAGCTGGACAGGGGATGAAAAACTGTTTTTT
size: NA
length: 13
V: TRBV5-6
J: TRBJ1-4
D: TRBD1

CDR3: CASRRTGYNEQFF
DNA: TGTGCCAGCAGGAGGACTGGATACAATGAGCAGTTCTTC
size: few
length: 13
V: TRBV28
J: TRBJ2-1
D: NA

CDR3: CASSMRDSSYEQYF
DNA: TGTGCCAGTAGTATGCGGGACTCCTCCTACGAGCAGTACTTC
size: NA
length: 14
V: TRBV19
J: TRBJ2-7
D: NA

CDR3: CASSQDPSSSYEQYF
DNA: TGTGCCAGCAGCCAAGACCCGAGTTCCTCCTACGAGCAGTACTTC
size: NA
length: 15
V: TRBV14
J: TRBJ2-7
D: NA

CDR3: CASSSYRGNQPQHF
DNA: TGTGCCAGCAGCTCGTACCGGGGAAATCAGCCCCAGCATTTT
size: few
length: 14
V: TRBV7-2
J: TRBJ1-5
D: NA

CDR3: CASSLASGADTQYF
DNA: TGTGCCAGCAGCTTGGCTAGTGGTGCAGATACGCAGTATTTT
size: once
length: 14
V: TRBV5-4
J: TRBJ2-3
D: NA

CDR3: CASSGTGGSYNSPLHF
DNA: TGTGCCAGCAGTGGGACAGGGGGCTCCTATAATTCACCCCTCCACTTT
size: NA
length: 16
V: TRBV2
J: TRBJ1-6
D: TRBD1

CDR3: CASSLNRGQDTQYF
DNA: TGCGCCAGCAGCTTAAACAGGGGGCAAGATACGCAGTATTTT
size: NA
length: 14
V: TRBV5-1
J: TRBJ2-3
D: TRBD1

CDR3: CASSVLRSGNEQFF
DNA: TGTGCCAGTAGTGTACTCCGGTCGGGGAATGAGCAGTTCTTC
size: NA
length: 14
V: TRBV19
J: TRBJ2-1
D: NA

CDR3: CASSRTHRIAGSTDTQYF
DNA: TGCGCCAGCAGCCGGACCCATCGGATAGCGGGATCCACAGATACGCAGTATTTT
size: NA
length: 18
V: TRBV4-1
J: TRBJ2-3
D: TRBD2

CDR3: CASSSIVALPPEQYF
DNA: TGTGCCAGCAGTTCCATCGTCGCCCTACCACCCGAGCAGTACTTC
size: NA
length: 15
V: TRBV28
J: TRBJ2-7
D: NA

CDR3: CASSQDWGLAGVVEQFF
DNA: TGCGCCAGCAGCCAAGATTGGGGACTAGCGGGAGTGGTTGAGCAGTTCTTC
size: NA
length: 17
V: TRBV4-1
J: TRBJ2-1
D: TRBD2

CDR3: CASSIGGTPNYGYTF
DNA: TGTGCCAGTAGTATAGGCGGGACTCCTAACTATGGCTACACCTTC
size: few
length: 15
V: TRBV19
J: TRBJ1-2
D: NA

CDR3: CASSRSDYPYEQYF
DNA: TGCGCCAGCAGCCGATCGGACTATCCCTACGAGCAGTACTTC
size: NA
length: 14
V: TRBV4-1
J: TRBJ2-7
D: NA

CDR3: CASSRPDRAGQPQHF
DNA: TGTGCCAGCAGCCGCCCCGACAGGGCTGGGCAGCCCCAGCATTTT
size: NA
length: 15
V: TRBV14
J: TRBJ1-5
D: TRBD1

CDR3: CASSIGGSHSGNTIYF
DNA: TGTGCCAGTAGTATAGGCGGCAGCCACTCTGGAAACACCATATATTTT
size: NA
length: 16
V: TRBV19
J: TRBJ1-3
D: NA

CDR3: CASSLEGDKSSKGYTF
DNA: TGCGCCAGCAGCTTGGAGGGAGATAAATCTTCAAAAGGCTACACCTTC
size: NA
length: 16
V: TRBV5-1
J: TRBJ1-2
D: NA

CDR3: CASSLARETQYF
DNA: TGTGCCAGCAGCCTGGCCAGGGAGACCCAGTACTTC
size: NA
length: 12
V: TRBV5-5
J: TRBJ2-5
D: NA

CDR3: CASRGPRRDEQYF
DNA: TGTGCCAGCAGGGGCCCTCGACGCGACGAGCAGTACTTC
size: NA
length: 13
V: TRBV27
J: TRBJ2-7
D: NA

CDR3: CASSKDEGGPQHF
DNA: TGCGCCAGCAGCAAAGACGAGGGAGGGCCCCAGCATTTT
size: NA
length: 13
V: TRBV5-1
J: TRBJ1-5
D: NA